The clone carrying this TCR beta chain was counted at least ten times. What it binds is unknown. The CDR3 extends over 15 amino acids. TCRdb re-derived calls from the 5' RACE reads in MiXCR, one entry per CDR3 protein. The sample includes over 35,000 distinct CDR3 sequences, approximately 4.5% of them seen just once. The unsorted libraries were produced from 2 million PBMCs held at -80 C. The data derive from a study of neurological immune-mediated disorders. About the research overall: Of the approximately 34 patients who had multiple sclerosis, some 30 had the relapsing-remitting form and 3 had the secondary progressive form. General study findings and limits: One related-CDR3 cluster, which may be a signature, held the repertoires of 18 of 34 multiple sclerosis patients after phylogenetic grouping. None of the CDR3 amino acid sequences of expanded clones recurred across subjects, suggesting private repertoires in all groups.

Sequencing was done on a sample of PBMCs. The origin of this receptor is a woman aged 55-69 years with multiple sclerosis. V is TRBV21-1 and J is TRBJ1-2. TRBV21-1 corresponds to a pseudogene. CDR3 in amino acids: CASSKADPDGYGYTF. DNA of the CDR3: TGTGCCAGCAGCAAAGCCGATCCTGACGGCTATGGCTACACCTTC.